This TCR beta chain is from a study of cytomegalovirus exposure and HLA in healthy donors. The PCR employed 60 Vbeta primers together with 13 Jbeta primers. Repertoires were generated with immunoSEQ multiplex PCR, while TCRdb's copy carries only in-frame clones and drops some. The repertoire holds 140,000 to 150,000 clones, with almost 85% as singletons. As for this clone: Its antigen is unknown.

Overall study findings and caveats: Being productive about 87% or about 30% of the time was typical of most TCR beta V segments in an earlier analysis. Equally common other TCR beta chains were less clonally expanded than HLA-associated ones, a later analysis found. High sensitivity and specificity were reportedly achieved when the classifier diagnosed cytomegalovirus status.

The sequence came from a woman aged 55 to 70 in good health and CMV-seropositive. The sequenced sample consisted of PBMCs.

As DNA, the CDR3 is TGTGCCTGGAGTCACTTTCTAGCCTACGAGCAGTACTTC. Translation gives CAWSHFLAYEQYF. This chain links TRBV30 with TRBJ2-7; D is unresolved. Germline lookup yields CDR1 GTSNPN and CDR2 SVGIG (reference sequence). This CDR3 is built from 13 residues. The ends were cut back, 2 bases at V and 2 bases at J, with 10 bases in the middle.